This TCR beta chain was captured by sequencing in a study of blood T cell repertoires in COVID-19. Study context: Donors in the United States, Italy and Spain gave samples during acute or convalescent COVID-19. Sources were T cells, B-cell-depleted T cells, or PBMCs; the material itself was cDNA or gDNA.

Authors' data handling: Estimates of nucleated cell counts were drawn from the amplification of reference gene primers. Profiling relied on immunoSEQ multiplex PCR, and the TCRdb table lists in-frame clones only, not all of them. V and J calls and clone size are as listed in that table; D and trimming were resolved from the DNA. The sample consists of under 100,000 clones, over 80% of them appearing once. The CDR3 length is 14 residues. V gave up 10 bases and J gave up 9 bases; unmatched junction bases: 13. Germline loops: CDR1 MNHEY, CDR2 SVGAGI. The V call is TRBV6-5, the J call TRBJ2-1; TRBD1 aligns across 9 bases. Material: peripheral blood. The receptor's source is a man aged 50 or older with acute or convalescent COVID-19. The DNA for the CDR3 is TGTGCCACCCTCGACAGGGGGGAAGGGGGTGAGCAGTTCTTC. Its translation: CATLDRGEGGEQFF.